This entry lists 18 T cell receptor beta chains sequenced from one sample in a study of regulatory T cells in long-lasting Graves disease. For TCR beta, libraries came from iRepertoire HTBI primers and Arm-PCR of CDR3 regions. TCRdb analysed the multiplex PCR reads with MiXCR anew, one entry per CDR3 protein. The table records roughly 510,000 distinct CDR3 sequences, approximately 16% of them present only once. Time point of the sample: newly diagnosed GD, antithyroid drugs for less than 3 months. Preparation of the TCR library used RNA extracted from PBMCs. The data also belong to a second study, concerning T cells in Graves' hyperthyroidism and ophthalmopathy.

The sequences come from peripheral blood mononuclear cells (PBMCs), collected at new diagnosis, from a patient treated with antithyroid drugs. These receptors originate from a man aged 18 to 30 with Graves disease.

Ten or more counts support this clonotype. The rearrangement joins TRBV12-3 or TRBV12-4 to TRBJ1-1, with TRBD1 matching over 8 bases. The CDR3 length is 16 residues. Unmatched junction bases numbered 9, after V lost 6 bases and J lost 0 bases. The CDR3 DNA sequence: TGTGCCAGCAGCCGATTTAACAGGGGGATGAACACTGAAGCTTTCTTT. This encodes CASSRFNRGMNTEAFF.

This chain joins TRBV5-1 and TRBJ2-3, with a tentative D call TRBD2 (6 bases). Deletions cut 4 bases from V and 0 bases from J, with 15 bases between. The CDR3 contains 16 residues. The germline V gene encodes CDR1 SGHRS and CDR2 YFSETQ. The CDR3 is CASSPNPGVSTDTQYF. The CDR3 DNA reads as TGCGCCAGCAGCCCAAACCCGGGAGTCAGCACAGATACGCAGTATTTT.

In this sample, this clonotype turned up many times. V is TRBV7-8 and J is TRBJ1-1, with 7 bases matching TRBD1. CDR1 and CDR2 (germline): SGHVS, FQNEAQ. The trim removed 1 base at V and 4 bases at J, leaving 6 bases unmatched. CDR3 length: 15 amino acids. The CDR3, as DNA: TGTGCCAGCAGCTTAGGAGGGGGCGCGGGCACTGAAGCTTTCTTT. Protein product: CASSLGGGAGTEAFF.

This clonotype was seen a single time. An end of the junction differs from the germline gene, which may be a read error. The CDR3 nucleotides read TGTGCCGGCAGCTTTCAGGGTTGGGAAAAACTGTTTTTT. Translation gives CAGSFQGWEKLFF. The chain couples TRBV7-9 to TRBJ1-4; a possible D gene is TRBD1 (5 bases). Germline assignment: CDR1 SEHNR and CDR2 FQNEAQ (reference sequence). CDR3 length: 13 amino acids.

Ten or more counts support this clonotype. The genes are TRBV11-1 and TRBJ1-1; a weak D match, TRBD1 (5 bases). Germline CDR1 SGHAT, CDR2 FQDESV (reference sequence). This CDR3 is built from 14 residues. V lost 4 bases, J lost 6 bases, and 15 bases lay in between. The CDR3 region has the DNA TGTGCCAGCAGCTCGTGGGGCAGGGACCCTGAAGCTTTCTTT. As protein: CASSSWGRDPEAFF.

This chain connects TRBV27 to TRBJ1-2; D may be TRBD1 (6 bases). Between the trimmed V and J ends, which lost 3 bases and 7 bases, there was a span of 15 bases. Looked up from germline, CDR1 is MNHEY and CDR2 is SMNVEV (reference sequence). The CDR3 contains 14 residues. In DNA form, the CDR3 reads TGTGCCAGCAGTTTCCTTCCCGGGACATTTGGCTACACCTTC. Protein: CASSFLPGTFGYTF.

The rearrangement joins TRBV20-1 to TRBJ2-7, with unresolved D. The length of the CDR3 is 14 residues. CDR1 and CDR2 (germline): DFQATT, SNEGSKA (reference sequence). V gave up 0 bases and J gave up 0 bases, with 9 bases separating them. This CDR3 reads CSARDGRSSYEQYF. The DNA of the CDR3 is TGCAGTGCTAGAGACGGACGCAGCTCCTACGAGCAGTACTTC.

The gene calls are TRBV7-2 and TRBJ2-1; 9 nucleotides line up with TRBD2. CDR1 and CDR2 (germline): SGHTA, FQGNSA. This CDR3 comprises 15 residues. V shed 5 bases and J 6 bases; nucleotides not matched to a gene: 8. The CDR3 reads CASSKGLALGNEQFF. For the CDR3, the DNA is TGTGCCAGCAGCAAGGGACTAGCTCTCGGCAATGAGCAGTTCTTC.

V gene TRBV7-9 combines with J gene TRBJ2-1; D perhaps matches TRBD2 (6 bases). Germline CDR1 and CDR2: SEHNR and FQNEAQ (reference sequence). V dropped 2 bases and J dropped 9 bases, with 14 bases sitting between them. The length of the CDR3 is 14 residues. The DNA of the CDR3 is TGTGCCAGCAGCTTACGCGGGACTGGGGGTGAGCAGTTCTTC. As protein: CASSLRGTGGEQFF.

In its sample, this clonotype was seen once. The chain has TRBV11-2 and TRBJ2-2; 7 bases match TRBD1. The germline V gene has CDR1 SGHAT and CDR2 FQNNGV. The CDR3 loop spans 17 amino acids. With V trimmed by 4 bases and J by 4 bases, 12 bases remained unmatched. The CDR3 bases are TGTGCCAGCAGCTATTCTCCGGGACAGATAGGCACCGGGGAGCTGTTTTTT. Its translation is CASSYSPGQIGTGELFF. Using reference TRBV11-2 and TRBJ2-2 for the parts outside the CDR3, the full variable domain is EAGVAQSPRYKIIEKRQSVAFWCNPISGHATLYWYQQILGQGPKLLIQFQNNGVVDDSQLPKDRFSAERLKGVDSTLKIQPAKLEDSAVYLCASSYSPGQIGTGELFFGEGSRLTVL.

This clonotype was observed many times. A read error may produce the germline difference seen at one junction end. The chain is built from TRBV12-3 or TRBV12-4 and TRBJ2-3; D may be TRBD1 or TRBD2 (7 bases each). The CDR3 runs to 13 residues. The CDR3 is CTSRGGRTDTQYF. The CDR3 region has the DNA TGTACCAGCAGGGGGGGGCGAACAGATACGCAGTATTTT.

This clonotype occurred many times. The CDR3 DNA sequence: TGTGCCAGCAGTCTCAGGGGGGGACGGGGCAATGAGCAGTTCTTC. Amino acid sequence: CASSLRGGRGNEQFF. This chain links TRBV28 with TRBJ2-1, with D perhaps being TRBD1 or TRBD2 (7 bases each). From germline, CDR1 is MDHEN and CDR2 SYDVKM. This CDR3 has 15 amino acids. V lost 5 bases and J lost 6, with 17 bases in between.

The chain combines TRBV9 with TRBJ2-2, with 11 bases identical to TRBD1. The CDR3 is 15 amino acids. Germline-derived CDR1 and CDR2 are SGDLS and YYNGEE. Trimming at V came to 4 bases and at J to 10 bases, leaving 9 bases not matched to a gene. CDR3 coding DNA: TGTGCCAGCAGCCCGCGTCAGGACAGGGGGCTGGAGCTGTTTTTT. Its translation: CASSPRQDRGLELFF.

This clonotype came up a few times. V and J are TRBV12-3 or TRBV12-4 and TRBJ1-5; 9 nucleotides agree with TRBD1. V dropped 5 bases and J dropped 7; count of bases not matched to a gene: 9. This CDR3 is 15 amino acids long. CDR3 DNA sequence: TGTGCCAGCAGTCGCCGGACAGGGGTCGGGCAGCCCCAGCATTTT. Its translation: CASSRRTGVGQPQHF.

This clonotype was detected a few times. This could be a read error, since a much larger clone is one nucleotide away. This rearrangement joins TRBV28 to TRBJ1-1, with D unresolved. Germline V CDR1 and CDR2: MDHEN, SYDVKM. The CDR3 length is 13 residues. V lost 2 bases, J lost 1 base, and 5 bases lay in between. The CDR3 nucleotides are TGTGCCAGCAGTTTAAGGTGGAACACTGAAGCTTTCTTT. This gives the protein CASSLRWNTEAFF.

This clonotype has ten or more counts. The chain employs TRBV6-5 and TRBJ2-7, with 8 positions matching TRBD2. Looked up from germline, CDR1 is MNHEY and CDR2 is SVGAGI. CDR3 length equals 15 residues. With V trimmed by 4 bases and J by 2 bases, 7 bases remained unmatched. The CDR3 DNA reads TGTGCCAGCAGTTTTGTAGCGGGAAAAACCTACGAGCAGTACTTC. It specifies CASSFVAGKTYEQYF.

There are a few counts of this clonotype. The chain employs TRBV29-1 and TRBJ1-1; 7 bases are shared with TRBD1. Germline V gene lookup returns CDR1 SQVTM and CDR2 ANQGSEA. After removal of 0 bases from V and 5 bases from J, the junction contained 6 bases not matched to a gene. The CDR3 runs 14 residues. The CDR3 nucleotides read TGCAGCGTTGAAGAGAGGGGGCCAGGAACTGAAGCTTTCTTT. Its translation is CSVEERGPGTEAFF.

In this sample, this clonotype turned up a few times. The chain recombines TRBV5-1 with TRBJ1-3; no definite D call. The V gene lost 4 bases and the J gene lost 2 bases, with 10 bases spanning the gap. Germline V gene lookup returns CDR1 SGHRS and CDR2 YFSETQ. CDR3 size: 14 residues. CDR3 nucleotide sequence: TGCGCCAGCAGCATGGACGTAGCTGGAAACACCATATATTTT. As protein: CASSMDVAGNTIYF.